A selection of T cell receptor beta chains follows, all from one sample in a study of shared clonotypes between healthy human individuals. Produced via immunoSEQ multiplex PCR; TCRdb's table is partial and in-frame only. The top ten clones hold more than 1.5% of a sample with around 1,900,000 clones, around 93% of them seen once. Sequenced material: naive CD8+ T cells from PBMCs. The receptors shown here come from a man between 18 and 29 years old in good health. Some clones in this sample may be carry-over from other donors' samples. CDR3s include the opening cysteine and the closing phenylalanine or tryptophan. A D gene is named only where the DNA matches it firmly.

j_gene	d_gene	v_gene	CDR3aa	CDR3nt
TRBJ2-7	NA	TRBV14	CASSQDIAYEQYF	TGTGCCAGCAGCCAAGACATAGCCTACGAGCAGTACTTC
TRBJ2-5	NA	TRBV7-9	CASSLVSREETQYF	TGTGCCAGCAGCTTAGTTTCTAGGGAAGAGACCCAGTACTTC
TRBJ1-2	NA	TRBV28	CASSQPRVRMDGYTF	TGTGCCAGCAGTCAGCCCAGGGTTCGCATGGATGGCTACACCTTC
TRBJ2-7	NA	TRBV5-8	CASSLGAGAYEQYF	TGTGCCAGCAGCTTGGGGGCAGGGGCCTACGAGCAGTACTTC
TRBJ2-2	NA	TRBV9	CASSAHPNTGELFF	TGTGCCAGCAGCGCCCACCCGAACACCGGGGAGCTGTTTTTT
TRBJ1-2	NA	TRBV7-8	CAIAPGMSGYTF	TGTGCCATCGCCCCGGGGATGAGTGGCTACACCTTC
TRBJ1-1	NA	TRBV4-3	CASSPRQVNTEAFF	TGCGCCAGCAGCCCCCGACAAGTGAACACTGAAGCTTTCTTT
TRBJ2-7	NA	TRBV15	CATSTPRGEMSSYEQYF	TGTGCCACCAGCACTCCCAGGGGAGAGATGAGCTCCTACGAGCAGTACTTC
TRBJ2-7	NA	TRBV9	CASSAGTRYEQYF	TGTGCCAGCAGCGCTGGGACTCGCTACGAGCAGTACTTC
TRBJ2-7	NA	TRBV28	CASSPPDNPAAHYEQYF	TGTGCCAGCAGTCCCCCGGACAACCCAGCCGCACATTACGAGCAGTACTTC
TRBJ2-3	NA	TRBV27	CASSFGYRERDTQYF	TGTGCCAGCAGTTTCGGGTACCGGGAACGAGATACGCAGTATTTT
TRBJ2-2	NA	TRBV5-4	CASSYSLSGELFF	TGTGCCAGCAGCTACTCTTTGAGCGGGGAGCTGTTTTTT
TRBJ2-1	NA	TRBV4-2	CASSPLGNEQFF	TGTGCCAGCAGCCCGCTCGGCAATGAGCAGTTCTTC
TRBJ1-4	TRBD1	TRBV15	CATSIRPGGAEKLFF	TGTGCCACCAGCATACGACCAGGGGGTGCGGAAAAACTGTTTTTT
TRBJ2-7	TRBD2	TRBV7-9	CASSFPRVAGVYEQYF	TGTGCCAGCAGCTTCCCTCGTGTCGCGGGAGTCTACGAGCAGTACTTC
TRBJ2-1	NA	TRBV7-9	CASSLGGHGYYNEQFF	TGTGCCAGCAGCTTAGGAGGACACGGATACTACAATGAGCAGTTCTTC
TRBJ1-3	TRBD1	TRBV7-2	CASSLASGTGWLGNTIYF	TGTGCCAGCAGCTTAGCGTCCGGGACAGGGTGGTTAGGAAACACCATATATTTT